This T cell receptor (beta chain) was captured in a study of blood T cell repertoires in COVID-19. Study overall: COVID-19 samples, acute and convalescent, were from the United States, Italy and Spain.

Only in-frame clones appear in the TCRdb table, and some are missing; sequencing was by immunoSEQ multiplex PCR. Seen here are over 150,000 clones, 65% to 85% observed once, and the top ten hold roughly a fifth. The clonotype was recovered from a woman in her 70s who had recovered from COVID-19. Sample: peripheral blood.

In nucleotides, the CDR3 is TGTGCCAGCAGTTCCGCCGGGACAGGAGGAGATTTCTTT. It translates to CASSSAGTGGDFF. This rearrangement joins TRBV3-1 (or the pseudogene TRBV3-2) to TRBJ1-1, with 8 positions matching TRBD1. There are 13 residues in the CDR3. With 6 bases clipped from V and 13 bases from J, the junction kept 13 bases outside the gene matches. Looked up from germline, CDR1 is LGHDT and CDR2 is YNNKEL (reference sequence).